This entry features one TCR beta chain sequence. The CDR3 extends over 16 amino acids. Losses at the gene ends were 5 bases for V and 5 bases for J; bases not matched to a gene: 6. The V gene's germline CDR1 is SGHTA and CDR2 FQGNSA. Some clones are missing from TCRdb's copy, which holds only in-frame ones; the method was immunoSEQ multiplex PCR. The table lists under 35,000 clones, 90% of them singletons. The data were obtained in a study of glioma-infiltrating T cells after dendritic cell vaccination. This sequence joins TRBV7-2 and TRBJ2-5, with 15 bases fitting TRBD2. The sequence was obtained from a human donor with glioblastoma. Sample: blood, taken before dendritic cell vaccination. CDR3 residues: CASSRGLAGGRETQYF. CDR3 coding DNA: TGTGCCAGCAGCCGCGGACTAGCGGGGGGGCGGGAGACCCAGTACTTC.